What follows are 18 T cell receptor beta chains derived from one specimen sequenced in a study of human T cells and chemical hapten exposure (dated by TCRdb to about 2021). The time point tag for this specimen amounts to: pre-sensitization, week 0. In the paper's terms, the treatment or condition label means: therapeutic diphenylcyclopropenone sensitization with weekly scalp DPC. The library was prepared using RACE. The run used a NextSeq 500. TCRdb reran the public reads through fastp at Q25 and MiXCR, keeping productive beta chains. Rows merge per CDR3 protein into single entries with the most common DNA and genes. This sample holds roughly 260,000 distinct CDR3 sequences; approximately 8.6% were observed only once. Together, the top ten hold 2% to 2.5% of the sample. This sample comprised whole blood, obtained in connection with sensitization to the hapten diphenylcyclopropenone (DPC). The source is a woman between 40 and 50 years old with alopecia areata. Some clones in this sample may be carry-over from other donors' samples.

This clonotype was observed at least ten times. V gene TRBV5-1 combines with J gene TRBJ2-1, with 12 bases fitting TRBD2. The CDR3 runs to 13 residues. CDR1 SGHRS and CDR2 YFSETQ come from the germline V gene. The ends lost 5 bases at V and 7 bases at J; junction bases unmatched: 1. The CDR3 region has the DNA TGCGCCAGCAGACTAGCGGGAGGAAATGAGCAGTTCTTC. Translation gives CASRLAGGNEQFF.

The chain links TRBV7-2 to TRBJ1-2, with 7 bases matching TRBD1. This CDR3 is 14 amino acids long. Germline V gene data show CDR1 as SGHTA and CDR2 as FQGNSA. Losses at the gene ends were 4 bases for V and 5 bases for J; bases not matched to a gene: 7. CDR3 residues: CASSSGTAIYGYTF. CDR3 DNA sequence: TGTGCCAGCAGCTCCGGGACAGCTATTTATGGCTACACCTTC.

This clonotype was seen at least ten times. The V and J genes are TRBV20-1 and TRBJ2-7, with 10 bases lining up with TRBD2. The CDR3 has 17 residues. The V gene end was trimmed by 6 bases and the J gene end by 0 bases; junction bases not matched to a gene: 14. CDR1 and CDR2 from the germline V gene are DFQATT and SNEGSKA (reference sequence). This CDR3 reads CSAVGGLALRSSYEQYF. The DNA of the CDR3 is TGCAGTGCGGTCGGGGGACTAGCGTTGCGGAGCTCCTACGAGCAGTACTTC.

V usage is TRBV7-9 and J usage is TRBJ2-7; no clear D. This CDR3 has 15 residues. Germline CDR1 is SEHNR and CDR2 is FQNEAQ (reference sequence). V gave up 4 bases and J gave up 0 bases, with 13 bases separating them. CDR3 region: CASSSYSDPSYEQYF. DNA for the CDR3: TGTGCCAGCAGCTCGTACTCAGACCCCTCCTACGAGCAGTACTTC.

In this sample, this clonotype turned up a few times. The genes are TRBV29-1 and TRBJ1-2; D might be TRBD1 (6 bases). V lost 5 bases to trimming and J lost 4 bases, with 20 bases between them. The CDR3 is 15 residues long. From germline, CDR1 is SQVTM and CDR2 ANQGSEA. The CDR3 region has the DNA TGCAGCGTTTTTGTCTCGGACAGTCTGAGCTATGGCTACACCTTC. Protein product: CSVFVSDSLSYGYTF.

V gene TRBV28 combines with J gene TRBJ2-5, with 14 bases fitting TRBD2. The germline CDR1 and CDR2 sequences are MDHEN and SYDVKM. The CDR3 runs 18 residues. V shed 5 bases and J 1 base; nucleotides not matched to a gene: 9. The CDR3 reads CASSPLKTSGRAQETQYF. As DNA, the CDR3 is TGTGCCAGCAGTCCCCTCAAGACTAGCGGGAGGGCCCAAGAGACCCAGTACTTC.

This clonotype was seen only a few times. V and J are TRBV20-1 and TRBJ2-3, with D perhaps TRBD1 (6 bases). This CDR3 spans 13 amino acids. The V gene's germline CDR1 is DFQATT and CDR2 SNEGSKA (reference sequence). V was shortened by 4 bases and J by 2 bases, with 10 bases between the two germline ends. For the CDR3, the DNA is TGCAGTGCTACCGGACAGCTCACAGATACGCAGTATTTT. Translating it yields CSATGQLTDTQYF.

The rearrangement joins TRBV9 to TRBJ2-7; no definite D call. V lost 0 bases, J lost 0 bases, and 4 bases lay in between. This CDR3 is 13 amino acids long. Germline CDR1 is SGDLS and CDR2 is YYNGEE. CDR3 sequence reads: CASSVDNSYEQYF. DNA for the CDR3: TGTGCCAGCAGCGTAGACAACTCCTACGAGCAGTACTTC.

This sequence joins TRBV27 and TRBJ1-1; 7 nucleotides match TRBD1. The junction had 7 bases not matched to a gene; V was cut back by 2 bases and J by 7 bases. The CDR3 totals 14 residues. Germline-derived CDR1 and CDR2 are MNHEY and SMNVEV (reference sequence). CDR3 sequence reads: CASSLHAGGVEAFF. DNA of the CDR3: TGTGCCAGCAGTTTACACGCAGGGGGGGTTGAAGCTTTCTTT.

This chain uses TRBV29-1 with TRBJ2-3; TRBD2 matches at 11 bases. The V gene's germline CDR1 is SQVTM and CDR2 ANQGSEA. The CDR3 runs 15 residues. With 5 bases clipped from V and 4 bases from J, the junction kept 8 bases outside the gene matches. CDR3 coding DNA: TGCAGCGTTCAGACTAGCGGGGCTCTGGCAGATACGCAGTATTTT. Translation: CSVQTSGALADTQYF.

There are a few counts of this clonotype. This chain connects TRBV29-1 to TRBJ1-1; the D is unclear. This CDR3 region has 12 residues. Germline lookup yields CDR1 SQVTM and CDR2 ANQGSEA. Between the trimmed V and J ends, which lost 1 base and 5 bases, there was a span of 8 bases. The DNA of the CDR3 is TGCAGCGTTGAAGGACTCGGAACTGAAGCTTTCTTT. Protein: CSVEGLGTEAFF. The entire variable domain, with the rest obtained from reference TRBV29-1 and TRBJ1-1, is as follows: SAVISQKPSRDICQRGTSLTIQCQVDSQVTMMFWYRQQPGQSLTLIATANQGSEATYESGFVIDKFPISRPNLTFSTLTVSNMSPEDSSIYLCSVEGLGTEAFFGQGTRLTVV.

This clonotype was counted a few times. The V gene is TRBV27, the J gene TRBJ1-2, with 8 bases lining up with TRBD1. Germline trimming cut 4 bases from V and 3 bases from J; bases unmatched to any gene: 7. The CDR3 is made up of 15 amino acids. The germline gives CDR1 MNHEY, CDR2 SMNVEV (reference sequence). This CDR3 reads CASSSPTTGDYGYTF. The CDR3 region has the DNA TGTGCCAGCAGTTCCCCAACGACAGGGGACTATGGCTACACCTTC.

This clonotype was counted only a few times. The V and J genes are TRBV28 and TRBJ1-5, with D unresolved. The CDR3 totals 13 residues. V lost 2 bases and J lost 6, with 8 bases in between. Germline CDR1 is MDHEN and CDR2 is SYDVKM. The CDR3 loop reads CASSLIPSQPQHF. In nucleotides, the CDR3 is TGTGCCAGCAGTTTAATCCCTAGTCAGCCCCAGCATTTT. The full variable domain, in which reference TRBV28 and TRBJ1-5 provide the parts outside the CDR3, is DVKVTQSSRYLVKRTGEKVFLECVQDMDHENMFWYRQDPGLGLRLIYFSYDVKMKEKGDIPEGYSVSREKKERFSLILESASTNQTSMYLCASSLIPSQPQHFGDGTRLSIL.

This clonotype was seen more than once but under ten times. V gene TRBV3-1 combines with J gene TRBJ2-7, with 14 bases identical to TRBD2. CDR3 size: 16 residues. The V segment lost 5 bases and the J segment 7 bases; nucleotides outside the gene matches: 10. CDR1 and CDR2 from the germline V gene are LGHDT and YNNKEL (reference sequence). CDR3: CASSERLAGGTWEQYF. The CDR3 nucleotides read TGTGCCAGCAGCGAACGACTAGCGGGAGGGACTTGGGAGCAGTACTTC.

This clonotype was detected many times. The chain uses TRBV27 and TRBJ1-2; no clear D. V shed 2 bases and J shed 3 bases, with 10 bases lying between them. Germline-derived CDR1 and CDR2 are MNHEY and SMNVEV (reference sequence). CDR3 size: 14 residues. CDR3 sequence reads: CASSLRSDYYGYTF. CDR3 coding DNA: TGTGCCAGCAGTTTACGATCGGACTACTATGGCTACACCTTC.

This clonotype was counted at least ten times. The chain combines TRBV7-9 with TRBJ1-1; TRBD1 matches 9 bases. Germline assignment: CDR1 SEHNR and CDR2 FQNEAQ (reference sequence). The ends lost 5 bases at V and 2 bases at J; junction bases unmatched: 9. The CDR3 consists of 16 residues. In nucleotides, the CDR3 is TGTGCCAGCAGCCCTGGACAGGGGCCATTAAACACTGAAGCTTTCTTT. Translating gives CASSPGQGPLNTEAFF. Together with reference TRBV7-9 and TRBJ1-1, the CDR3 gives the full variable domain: DTGVSQNPRHKITKRGQNVTFRCDPISEHNRLYWYRQTLGQGPEFLTYFQNEAQLEKSRLLSDRFSAERPKGSFSTLEIQRTEQGDSAMYLCASSPGQGPLNTEAFFGQGTRLTVV.

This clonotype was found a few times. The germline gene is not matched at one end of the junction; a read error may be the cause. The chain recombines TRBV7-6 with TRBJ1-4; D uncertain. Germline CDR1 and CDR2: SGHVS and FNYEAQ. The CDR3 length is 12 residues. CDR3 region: CASSLVAGTLIF. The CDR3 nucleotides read TGTGCCAGCAGCTTAGTCGCGGGAACTTTGATTTTT.

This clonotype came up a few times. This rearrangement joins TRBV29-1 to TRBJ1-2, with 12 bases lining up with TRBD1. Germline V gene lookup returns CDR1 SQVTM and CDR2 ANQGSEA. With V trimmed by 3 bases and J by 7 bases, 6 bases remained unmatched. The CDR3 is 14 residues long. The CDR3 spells CSVEKGQGAGGYTF. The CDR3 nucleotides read TGCAGCGTTGAGAAGGGACAGGGGGCTGGTGGCTACACCTTC.